This entry concerns a single T cell receptor beta chain. The clone's antigen remains unknown. No base quality information exists; no much larger clone differs at one position. This specimen belongs to a study of cytomegalovirus exposure and HLA in healthy donors (dated by TCRdb to the late 2010s). With respect to the entire study: An earlier analysis of roughly 500 of the donors reported under 300 Gb of sequence data and approximately 120 million unique TCR beta sequences obtained from around 180 million T cells. Roughly 320 gigabases of sequencing data and 91 million or so unique TCR sequences made up an early release that covered approximately 700 HLA-typed donors. The genetic ancestry cluster associated with self-reported Caucasian donors included 81% of the roughly 400 genotyped donors. The study aimed to test whether cataloging public T cell receptors could reveal signatures of past pathogen exposure. The T cell repertoires of several hundred subjects were profiled by immunosequencing and related to cytomegalovirus serostatus. A separate validation cohort of more than 100 different subjects was used in addition to the approximately 610-subject first cohort. The study combined high-throughput TCR immunosequencing, statistical association of individual TCRs with disease status, and machine learning to predict cytomegalovirus infection status. In a later analysis, previously published TCR beta repertoires from 550 to 700 donors were re-analyzed and high-resolution HLA genotyping was added so that TCR occurrence patterns could be studied. In the later analysis, no new phenotypic data were used to find candidate immune exposures; instead, reliance was placed on TCR beta sequences and their occurrence across donors. To decide whether each TCR beta V gene segment behaved as functional or pseudogenic, an earlier analysis of approximately 590 of the donors relied on high-throughput TCR beta sequencing. Donor age, sex, ethnicity and CMV serostatus were compiled together with the repertoire data. Genome-wide SNP genotypes for about 65% of the roughly 670 donors were used in a later genetic analysis, which treated that subset as a discovery cohort. All discovery cohort repertoires had been generated using a single sequencing platform. Class I and class II HLA loci were covered by the typing at four-digit resolution. The number of typed donors differed by locus: 629-630 for A, B, C, DRB1 and DQB1; 500 to 550 for DQA1; roughly 600 for DPA1; and around 450 for DPB1. Because of strong linkage in the cohort, roughly five DR-DQ haplotypes were treated as single units for association and clustering. Across approximately 420 genotyped donors of the cohort, an average of 235,054 unique TCR beta nucleotide sequences per donor were sequenced, and 15% to 20% of those sequences were non-productive.

Library creation used the immunoSEQ multiplex PCR assay. For the multiplex PCR, a mixture combining 60 forward primers for TCR Vbeta segments and 13 reverse primers for TCR Jbeta segments was used. A multiplex PCR assay on genomic DNA amplified the CDR3 region of rearranged TCR beta genes. The amplified TCR beta libraries were sequenced on the Illumina HiSeq System as 87-base-pair reads. In the original analysis: A later analysis tallied 70 million to 100 million unique TCR beta chains across the 650 to 750 repertoires, and approximately 9.9 million of those chains were shared by two or more donors. Raw reads were error-corrected and collapsed into unique sequences with a nearest-neighbor algorithm that merged closely related sequences to remove PCR and sequencing errors. To assign V, D and J gene segments, CDR3 sequences were aligned to IMGT reference sequences. Each retained sequence needed at least a six-nucleotide match to both a V gene segment and a J gene segment. Rearrangements were classified as productive when the CDR3 lacked stop codons and remained in frame with V and J, and all other rearrangements were classified as non-productive. CDR3 was defined by IMGT convention, running from the second conserved V-encoded cysteine to the conserved J-encoded phenylalanine. The earlier analysis of around 640 of the donors excluded sequences that lacked an unambiguous match to a single V gene segment. In an earlier analysis of approximately 590 of the donors, V segments were called functional above 56.7% productive rearrangements and were called segregating when the between-donor standard deviation exceeded 5%. A statistical classification framework was developed to diagnose cytomegalovirus status using the catalog of TCR beta chain sequences. In a later analysis, TCR nucleotide sequences were compared against IMGT/GENE-DB human TR gene sequences so that V and J genes could be assigned. A later analysis assigned CDR3 sequences and most-parsimonious VDJ recombination scenarios with the TCRdist pipeline. In a later analysis, each TCR beta chain was defined by its CDR3 amino acid sequence together with its V-gene family, and reads without a unique V-gene family were excluded. In a later analysis, fewer than 650 highly shared, low-generation-probability nucleotide sequences were removed to address suspected cross-contamination and a sequencing artifact. For each public chain, a later analysis derived a clonal expansion index from normalized ranks of inferred template counts within each repertoire. A later analysis computed generation probabilities with a VDJ recombination model fitted to out-of-frame rearrangements, and checked the results against IGoR. A later analysis scored TCR-TCR, TCR-HLA and TCR-CMV co-occurrence with hypergeometric tests, applying a repertoire-size bias correction to TCR pairs. To estimate false discovery rates, a later analysis permuted the HLA or CMV assignments 20 times. In a later analysis, co-occurring TCRs were grouped with DBSCAN, and TCRdist sequence similarity was added when clustering was performed within HLA-allele-positive subsets. Co-occurrence clustering excluded repertoires with fewer than 30,000 or more than 120,000 public chains, plus five with anomalous nucleotide sharing. The immuneACCESS repertoire file appears here via TCRdb, limited to in-frame rearrangements. These files lack a portion of the clones; in checked studies, under half of the deficit traces to unresolved V genes, and the cause of the others is not known. The V and J calls and the clone size are those of that table, but D and trimming were determined from the DNA. This sample comprises fewer than 90,000 clones, about 76% of them detected only once. The ten top clones hold 10% of the sample.

Study-wide conclusions, independent of this receptor: Strong co-occurrence of HLA alleles, especially DR and DQ, made assigning TCR associations to individual alleles difficult. Presence/absence analyses assumed roughly uniform sequencing depth across donors, an assumption that may not hold. Because HLA typing was unavailable for some donors at each locus, only the typed subset was used in association tests. According to a later analysis, parvovirus B19, influenza, CMV and Epstein-Barr virus appeared linked to several top co-occurrence clusters. CMV serostatus was the only immune exposure information available for the cohort. A total of some 180 TCR beta chains were listed by the study as associated with cytomegalovirus. Broadly in line with IMGT annotations, most TCR beta V segments showed up in productive rearrangements about 90% or about 30% of the time in an earlier analysis of several hundred of the donors. V-gene and J-gene trimming of TCR beta chains was associated with a missense DCLRE1C variant in a later genetic analysis, and the association was replicated in an independent cohort. In a later analysis, TCR association rates were found to vary across HLA loci, with the most associated TCRs seen for DRB1 alleles and the fewest for HLA-C alleles. Some IMGT-functional V segments, including TRBV6-2 and TRBV6-3, could not be distinguished by the 87-base-pair reads and were therefore excluded. This cohort had only TCR beta chains sequenced, and the lack of alpha or paired-chain data limited which features could be detected. In vitro tests confirmed that three of the cytomegalovirus-associated TCR beta chains recognize cytomegalovirus antigens. Because counts were too low, around 18 rarely observed V segments, including chromosome 9 orphons, were left out of the earlier analysis of approximately 500 of the donors. While some public TCRs were present in many individuals, most TCR sequences turned up only very rarely across donors. A further reported finding was that TCR beta sequences accurately predicted the HLA-A and HLA-B alleles for most subjects in the first cohort. At a false discovery rate of 0.05, a later analysis linked about 17,000 TCR beta sequences to specific HLA alleles. According to a later genetic analysis, donors in an Asian-associated ancestry cluster had fewer N-insertions in productive TCRs than the approximately 630-donor mean. A cluster of highly shared sequence variants was judged likely to be a technical artifact of the sequencing pipeline. The classifier was reported to diagnose cytomegalovirus status with high specificity and sensitivity in both the original cohort and the validation cohort. Correlated functional status among segregating V segments might be attributable to linkage disequilibrium, but an unknown experimental factor could not be ruled out. Compared with equally common non-associated chains, HLA-associated TCR beta chains in a later analysis were more clonally expanded and had lower generation probabilities. It was suggested by the authors that the approach could potentially be generalized to other disease states and immunological phenotypes. According to a later analysis, most CMV-associated TCR beta chains appeared to be HLA-restricted, and the HLA associations seemed to be driven largely by CMV exposure.

Taken from the germline V gene, the CDR1 and CDR2 loops are MGHRA and YSYEKL. V is shortened by 0 bases, J by 2 bases, and the region joining them spans 10 bases. Measured from the cysteine to the phenylalanine, the CDR3 is 15 residues long. Of the read, only the CDR3 DNA is kept; its 45 bases are in frame from base 1. The cohort consisted of approximately 690 healthy bone marrow donors. All cohort members were sampled while nominally healthy, although unrecorded immune exposures were likely present. The donor was CMV seropositive and belonged to the group of some 290 seropositive cohort members. A peripheral blood sample was collected from each donor, and TCR beta sequencing was performed on peripheral blood mononuclear cells. The Qiagen DNeasy Blood Extraction Kit was used to extract genomic DNA from the blood cell samples.

In this chain, TRBV4-1 is recombined with TRBJ1-1, with the D gene call left open. The sequencing input was PBMCs. The receptor comes from a man in his thirties or forties in good health and CMV-seropositive. In nucleotide form, the sequence is TGCGCCAGCAGCCAAGAAGCCGGGTTTAACACTGAAGCTTTCTTT. Its product reads: CASSQEAGFNTEAFF.